These 22 T cell receptor beta chains originate from one sample sequenced in a study of post-analysis software for immune sequencing data. Study conclusions and caveats: Patients used about 5 TRBV segments, including TRBV5-6, TRBV5-1 and TRBV20-1, more often than controls.

Antigens of these TCRs are unknown. Libraries were made from TCR beta cDNA, and they carried unique molecular identifiers. TCRdb reprocessed the PCR reads via MiXCR and lists one record per CDR3 protein. The sample contains 450,000 or so distinct CDR3 sequences, 40% to 55% of which appear only once. The sequenced sample was blood. The receptor source for this set is a girl aged 5 to 17 with multiple sclerosis.

This rearrangement joins TRBV7-3 to TRBJ2-3; D is undetermined. TRBJ1-5 matches the DNA end more closely, so the J call is doubtful. This CDR3 region has 14 residues. CDR1 is SGHTA and CDR2 is FQGTGA in the germline V gene. The CDR3 DNA reads TGTGCCAGCAGCTTAGACGGTAGCAATCAGCCCCAGCATTTT. Translated: CASSLDGSNQPQHF.

This clonotype was seen only a few times. This chain joins TRBV28 and TRBJ2-1, with a weak D call TRBD1 (6 bases). The CDR3 extends over 15 amino acids. Germline values: CDR1 MDHEN, CDR2 SYDVKM. The ends were cut back, 5 bases at V and 4 bases at J, with 15 bases in the middle. The CDR3 sequence is CASSTARQAYNEQFF. In DNA form, the CDR3 reads TGTGCCAGCAGTACCGCTCGACAGGCTTACAATGAGCAGTTCTTC. Using reference TRBV28 and TRBJ2-1 for the parts outside the CDR3, the full variable domain is DVKVTQSSRYLVKRTGEKVFLECVQDMDHENMFWYRQDPGLGLRLIYFSYDVKMKEKGDIPEGYSVSREKKERFSLILESASTNQTSMYLCASSTARQAYNEQFFGPGTRLTVL.

Turning to this clonotype: The junction shows a germline mismatch at one end, possibly a read error. The chain combines TRBV12-3 or TRBV12-4 with TRBJ1-6; the match to TRBD1 covers 9 bases. The CDR3 extends over 14 amino acids. CDR3 sequence reads: CASSIRTGDSPPHF. CDR3 bases: TGTGCCAGCAGCATCAGGACAGGGGATTCACCCCCCCACTTT.

The rearrangement uses TRBV7-3 and TRBJ2-3, with a possible D match to TRBD1 (6 bases). Germline V gene sequence: CDR1 SGHTA, CDR2 FQGTGA. V shed 2 bases and J shed 4 bases, with 10 bases lying between them. This CDR3 is built from 14 residues. CDR3 sequence reads: CASSLVKGADTQYF. CDR3 in DNA: TGTGCCAGCAGCTTAGTGAAGGGGGCAGATACGCAGTATTTT.

The chain joins TRBV20-1 to TRBJ1-2; D is unclear. The CDR3 spans 14 residues. V was shortened by 0 bases and J by 5 bases, with 13 bases between the two germline ends. Germline V CDR1 and CDR2: DFQATT, SNEGSKA (reference sequence). CDR3 residues: CSARDSVGGYGYTF. DNA for the CDR3: TGCAGTGCTAGAGATTCGGTTGGAGGATATGGCTACACCTTC.

This clonotype was recorded a few times. V gene TRBV10-3 combines with J gene TRBJ2-7; D unresolved. This CDR3 is 15 amino acids long. V was pared by 6 bases and J by 0 bases, with 15 bases between. Germline assignment: CDR1 ENHRY and CDR2 SYGVKD. CDR3 bases: TGTGCCATCAGCCCTGACTCTGCGAGCTCCTACGAGCAGTACTTC. This sequence encodes CAISPDSASSYEQYF.

The chain joins TRBV29-1 to TRBJ2-5; D gene ambiguous. CDR1 SQVTM and CDR2 ANQGSEA come from the germline V gene. The CDR3 is 10 residues long. Trimming shortened V by 4 bases and J by 5 bases, and 5 bases separated the two germline ends. The CDR3 coding sequence is TGCAGCGTTGCTAGGGAGACCCAGTACTTC. Translated: CSVARETQYF.

The table lists this clonotype with many counts. This sequence joins TRBV29-1 and TRBJ2-1; no firm D call. Germline V gene sequence: CDR1 SQVTM, CDR2 ANQGSEA. Between the trimmed V and J ends, which lost 7 bases and 0 bases, there was a span of 13 bases. This CDR3 has 14 amino acids. CDR3 sequence: CSALGRRSYNEQFF. The CDR3 region has the DNA TGCAGCGCCCTCGGACGGCGCTCCTACAATGAGCAGTTCTTC.

The chain uses TRBV7-2 and TRBJ2-3; unclear D gene. Trimming left V 1 base short and J 0 bases short, with 8 bases between. The CDR3 loop spans 15 amino acids. Germline CDR1 and CDR2: SGHTA and FQGNSA. The CDR3 loop reads CASSLGLPSTDTQYF. The DNA for the CDR3 is TGTGCCAGCAGCTTAGGGTTACCTAGCACAGATACGCAGTATTTT.

V gene TRBV20-1 combines with J gene TRBJ2-1; D uncertain. The CDR3 extends over 17 amino acids. Germline V gene sequence: CDR1 DFQATT, CDR2 SNEGSKA (reference sequence). V was shortened by 1 base and J by 2 bases, with 18 bases between the two germline ends. CDR3 loop: CSARARTNIRTYNEQFF. CDR3 nucleotides: TGCAGTGCTAGAGCCCGAACCAACATCCGCACCTACAATGAGCAGTTCTTC.

This clonotype showed up many times. The chain employs TRBV29-1 and TRBJ2-7; tentatively, D is TRBD1 or TRBD2 (6 bases each). This CDR3 is built from 13 residues. V lost 4 bases, J lost 4 bases, and 14 bases lay in between. Germline CDR1 reads SQVTM; CDR2 reads ANQGSEA. The CDR3 nucleotides read TGCAGCGTTGTAGGAGGGGGGTTATACGAGCAGTACTTC. Its translation: CSVVGGGLYEQYF.

The gene calls are TRBV12-3 or TRBV12-4 and TRBJ1-1, with D uncertain. Trimming shortened V by 6 bases and J by 3 bases, and 20 bases separated the two germline ends. This CDR3 has 16 residues. The chain's CDR3 is CASSSISDWGDTEAFF. The DNA of the CDR3 is TGTGCCAGCAGCTCTATCTCGGACTGGGGAGACACTGAAGCTTTCTTT.

This clonotype was counted between two and nine times. This chain joins TRBV28 and TRBJ2-5; weak D call: TRBD2 (7 bases). The V and J ends lost 5 bases and 4 bases respectively, with 17 bases between them. This CDR3 has 15 amino acids. The germline V gene has CDR1 MDHEN and CDR2 SYDVKM. The CDR3 region has the DNA TGTGCCAGCAGTACCCCCAGGGGCGGGGGAGAGACCCAGTACTTC. Translated: CASSTPRGGGETQYF.

There are a few counts of this clonotype. The chain employs TRBV12-3 or TRBV12-4 and TRBJ2-7; 7 bases match TRBD1. V was pared by 3 bases and J by 4 bases, with 6 bases of the junction left unmatched. This CDR3 comprises 14 residues. The CDR3 is CASSFRDRDYEQYF. In DNA form, the CDR3 reads TGTGCCAGCAGTTTTCGGGACAGAGATTACGAGCAGTACTTC.

For this clonotype: A junction end diverges from the germline sequence, so it may reflect a read error. The chain links TRBV4-2 to TRBJ2-5, with a weak D call TRBD2 (5 bases). The assigned J gene may be wrong: the sequence end matches TRBJ2-7 better. Per germline, CDR1 LGHNA and CDR2 YNFKEQ. The length of the CDR3 is 14 residues. The CDR3 DNA reads as TGTGCCAGCGGCCAAGATCTTACGGAGGCCGAGCAGTACTTC. It encodes CASGQDLTEAEQYF.

This rearrangement joins TRBV28 to TRBJ2-5; perhaps TRBD1 as D (5 bases). TRBJ2-7 explains the end of the DNA better; the J call may be wrong. Germline CDR1 and CDR2: MDHEN and SYDVKM. The CDR3 loop spans 14 amino acids. The CDR3 region is CASIDSPLLDEQYF. Here the CDR3 DNA reads TGTGCCAGCATAGACAGCCCGCTGCTCGACGAGCAGTACTTC.

This clonotype came up a few times. V gene TRBV20-1 combines with J gene TRBJ2-1; 11 bases are a match to TRBD2. The CDR3 contains 15 residues. CDR1 is DFQATT and CDR2 is SNEGSKA in the germline V gene (reference sequence). The junction had 0 bases not matched to a gene; V was cut back by 0 bases and J by 2 bases. CDR3 residues: CSARDSGRAYNEQFF. CDR3 DNA sequence: TGCAGTGCTAGAGATAGCGGGAGGGCCTACAATGAGCAGTTCTTC.

The rearrangement links TRBV6-1 to TRBJ2-5, with D perhaps given as TRBD1 or TRBD2 (5 bases each). Germline assignment: CDR1 MNHNS and CDR2 SASEGT. The ends were cut back, 4 bases at V and 5 bases at J, with 11 bases in the middle. This CDR3 is 13 amino acids long. The CDR3 nucleotides are TGTGCCAGCAGTGGATGGGACCGCGAGACCCAGTACTTC. The encoded protein is CASSGWDRETQYF.

This clonotype was picked up a small number of times. The chain uses TRBV29-1 and TRBJ1-2; 7 bases align to TRBD1. The CDR3 totals 13 residues. The V and J ends lost 4 bases and 4 bases, in that order; junction bases with no gene match: 6. Germline assignment: CDR1 SQVTM and CDR2 ANQGSEA. The CDR3 nucleotides are TGCAGCGTTGGGGACAGCAGGCTCTATGGCTACACCTTC. It is translated as CSVGDSRLYGYTF.

In this sample, this clonotype turned up a few times. V is TRBV4-2 and J is TRBJ2-1, with 12 positions matching TRBD2. CDR1 is LGHNA and CDR2 is YNFKEQ in the germline V gene. With V trimmed by 1 base and J by 7 bases, 8 bases remained unmatched. This CDR3 spans 17 amino acids. The CDR3 sequence: CASSQVLAGGRVNEQFF. The CDR3 DNA is TGTGCCAGCAGCCAAGTACTAGCGGGAGGTCGAGTGAATGAGCAGTTCTTC.

This clonotype was found a few times. The chain uses TRBV5-1 and TRBJ2-5; TRBD1 might be the D (5 bases). Judging by the DNA end, TRBJ2-7 fits better; the J call may be wrong. Germline V gene sequence: CDR1 SGHRS, CDR2 YFSETQ. This CDR3 comprises 12 residues. CDR3 in amino acids: CASSIGAREQYF. The CDR3 DNA sequence: TGCGCCAGCAGCATAGGGGCGCGCGAGCAGTACTTC.

J is TRBJ2-3 and V is TRBV28; D is undetermined. In germline, CDR1 is MDHEN, CDR2 SYDVKM. Trimming shortened V by 7 bases and J by 2 bases, and 16 bases separated the two germline ends. The CDR3 is 15 residues long. This chain's CDR3 is CASTQDGSDTDTQYF. The CDR3 region has the DNA TGTGCCAGCACCCAGGACGGATCAGACACAGATACGCAGTATTTT.